This T cell receptor beta chain was sequenced during a study of patients and donors after allogeneic stem cell transplantation. There are many counts of this clonotype. The CDR3 is 14 amino acids. V lost 3 bases and J lost 2, with 8 bases in between. Germline V CDR1 and CDR2: MNHEY, SMNVEV (reference sequence). Via MiXCR, TCRdb re-called the RT-PCR reads, giving one row per CDR3 protein. The table records some 880,000 distinct CDR3 sequences, roughly 18% of them present only once. The specimen sequenced was blood, either unsorted or a sorted T cell fraction (not recorded which). The sequence was obtained from a human donor who was either an allogeneic HSCT recipient or a stem cell or donor lymphocyte infusion donor (not recorded which). It is not recorded whose cells these are; they may come from a transplant donor. The chain couples TRBV27 to TRBJ1-5; D is ambiguous. The DNA of the CDR3 is TGTGCCAGCAGTTTGGGTTGGGGCAATCAGCCCCAGCATTTT. Translated, it gives CASSLGWGNQPQHF.